This record concerns one T cell receptor (beta chain) sequence. The target of this receptor is not known. Per-base quality was not reported, and no clone a single base away is much larger than it. This record belongs to a study of human T cells and chemical hapten exposure (dated by TCRdb to about 2021). Concerning the study at large: For sensitization, 2% DPC in acetone was applied to an approximately 2 cm by approximately 2 cm area of upper inner arm skin. Blood samples were taken from patients before sensitization (week 0) and at 2, 6 and about 24 weeks after DPC sensitization. Peripheral blood TCR repertoire changes were tracked in vivo in alopecia patients during primary and secondary sensitization to the hapten diphenylcyclopropenone (DPC). Libraries were pooled for sequencing, and variation in per-sample TCR yields was attributed mainly to small differences in library volumes within the pool. The patient cohort, mostly female, included alopecia areata with under or over 50% scalp involvement, alopecia totalis and alopecia universalis. Twenty-nine alopecia patients provided blood for TCR sequencing at one to four time points (pre-sensitization, 2, 6 and 24 weeks). Weekly therapeutic DPC doses were additionally applied to the scalp of patients throughout the roughly 23-week study period. Patch testing on the upper back used Finn chambers containing 0.01% DPC, with scoring done after 6 days according to International Contact Dermatitis Research Group standards.

The library was prepared using RACE. The run used a NextSeq 500. During library preparation, unique molecular identifiers were attached to individual cDNA molecules so that TCRs could be counted quantitatively and reproducibly. From each blood RNA sample, both TCR alpha and TCR beta chains were sequenced. The original methods were these. Samples had a median of roughly 98,000 TCRs, with a range from roughly 23,224 to 700,000. The Decombinator software suite was used to annotate V, J and CDR3 in the TCR reads. To make PS versus PT1 abundance plots, every sample was subsampled to the same number of TCRs (28,000). TCRs were defined as expanded if absent before sensitization and observed at least eight times at the 2-week time point. TCRdb redid the processing of the public reads, applying fastp at Q25 and MiXCR, and retained in-frame beta chains. Rows with a matching CDR3 protein are joined into one entry that keeps the most common DNA and genes. The V and J calls follow TCRdb's processing rather than the paper's. Counted in this sample were 270,000 or so distinct CDR3 sequences; over 7.5% of them appeared once. The ten largest make up roughly 1.2% of the sample.

The sample's time point label, in plain terms: pre-sensitization, week 0. This specimen's treatment or condition label, interpreted: therapeutic diphenylcyclopropenone sensitization with weekly scalp DPC. At every patch-test visit, the blood draw took place before the patch test was put on. Patients were considered eligible if aged 18 to 70, diagnosed with alopecia and deemed suitable for DPC therapy, and patients were excluded if pregnant. Total RNA was extracted from unfractionated whole blood collected in Tempus Blood RNA tubes. Paper-wide results and their limitations: No change with DPC sensitization was found in the number of TCRs above 1 in 1000 frequency, and no evidence of global repertoire structure alterations was found. Expanded TCRs formed significantly more large CDR3 similarity clusters than pre-sensitization or healthy control sets, consistent with antigen-driven responses. After repeated subsampling, the strength of the expansion versus patch-test correlation and the threshold at which it became significant changed. Patch test score was positively correlated with the number of PT1 expanded TCRs, with significance at thresholds 8, 16 and 32 but not at 4. Because every patient had alopecia, a presumed autoimmune disease, the patients' immune response might differ from that of healthy individuals.

Its CDR3 holds 14 amino acids, cysteine through phenylalanine. The retained sequence is limited to the CDR3, 42 bases, with the frame set at the first base. CDR1 and CDR2 are drawn from the germline V gene: SGHTA, FQGTGA. V and J lose 6 bases and 2 bases, and a span of 13 bases separates them. The chain uses TRBV7-3 and TRBJ1-1; TRBD1 is a weak D gene call, 6 bases matching. The TCR comes from a man between 18 and 29 years old with alopecia areata. Some clones in this sample may be carry-over from other donors' samples. Sequences were derived from whole blood, sampled in connection with sensitization to the hapten diphenylcyclopropenone (DPC). In nucleotides, the sequence is TGTGCCAGCAGTAATACGGGGGGCAACACTGAAGCTTTCTTT. Its protein reads: CASSNTGGNTEAFF.